The T cell receptor (beta chain) described here comes from a study of blood T cells in healthy people across ages. A second PCR of roughly 6 to 12 cycles used a sample-barcoded 5' primer and a J-beta primer mix. Researchers report that a template-switch adaptor with 12 random nucleotides tagged each cDNA molecule. TCRdb ran MiXCR on the 5' RACE reads and lists one entry per CDR3 protein. The sample holds more than 1,000,000 distinct CDR3 sequences; roughly 24% are singletons and the top ten take 0.65% to 0.75%. General observations from the study: Investigators viewed diversity estimates from one million T cells as underestimates, the study reported.

Germline V lookup: CDR1 LNHNV, CDR2 YYDKDF (reference sequence). V dropped 0 bases and J dropped 7; count of bases not matched to a gene: 5. This CDR3 spans 16 amino acids. This clonotype was counted only a few times. No antigen is known for it. These data were also reused for a study on T cells of mothers and their children. That source notes: Reads obtained per mother exceeded 9 million TCR beta CDR3 reads, with 3 million to 3.5 million obtained per child. Comparable shaping of TCR recombination output by thymic selection was observed in related and unrelated pairs.

The V gene is TRBV15, the J gene TRBJ2-1; 11 bases align to TRBD2. This TCR was sampled from a girl aged 2 to 10 in good health. The sample was blood. CDR3 nucleotides: TGTGCCACCAGCAGAGATAAGACTAGCGGGATAAATGAGCAGTTCTTC. The encoded protein is CATSRDKTSGINEQFF.